The 32 T cell receptor beta chains reported below all come from one sample, sequenced in a study of ipilimumab plus nivolumab after autologous stem cell transplantation. Clones were read by immunoSEQ multiplex PCR, and TCRdb kept only the in-frame ones, dropping some. The sample yields fewer than 85,000 clones, 83% seen once. The sequences come from PBMCs, collected in a trial of ipilimumab plus nivolumab as post-transplant consolidation. The receptors come from a male donor with diffuse large B-cell lymphoma.

The DNA for the CDR3 is TGTGCCAGCAGCCACCCCCTCGTGGGCGGGGCTTCCTACGAGCAGTACTTC. Amino acids: CASSHPLVGGASYEQYF. The chain employs TRBV4-2 and TRBJ2-7, with D tentatively TRBD2 (6 bases). Trimming took off 3 bases at V and 1 base at J, with 19 bases between the two ends. Per germline, CDR1 LGHNA and CDR2 YNFKEQ. The CDR3 runs 17 residues.

The V gene is TRBV6-6, the J gene TRBJ1-5; D remains unclear. Between the trimmed V and J ends, which lost 7 bases and 4 bases, there was a span of 20 bases. Germline assignment: CDR1 MNHNY and CDR2 SVGAGI (reference sequence). The CDR3 runs to 16 residues. The CDR3 is CASTSKTYWENQPQHF. The CDR3 DNA follows: TGTGCCAGCACCTCCAAGACATATTGGGAGAATCAGCCCCAGCATTTT.

The V gene is TRBV4-2, the J gene TRBJ2-1; D possibly corresponds to TRBD1 (5 bases). The germline gives CDR1 LGHNA, CDR2 YNFKEQ. The CDR3 runs 14 residues. Between the trimmed V and J ends, which lost 1 base and 5 bases, there was a span of 9 bases. CDR3 in DNA: TGTGCCAGCAGCCAAGGGACACTAAACAATGAGCAGTTCTTC. This codes for CASSQGTLNNEQFF.

This sequence joins TRBV7-2 and TRBJ1-2; no firm D call. CDR1 SGHTA and CDR2 FQGNSA come from the germline V gene. V shed 0 bases and J shed 1 base, with 9 bases lying between them. CDR3 length equals 15 residues. As DNA, the CDR3 is TGTGCCAGCAGCTTAGCGCGGGGAAATAACTATGGCTACACCTTC. It yields the protein CASSLARGNNYGYTF.

This rearrangement joins TRBV7-2 to TRBJ2-5; weak D call: TRBD2 (5 bases). V was trimmed by 4 bases and J by 5 bases, leaving 14 bases between them. CDR1 is SGHTA and CDR2 is FQGNSA in the germline V gene. This CDR3 region has 14 residues. CDR3: CASSSQPGWETQYF. The CDR3 DNA sequence: TGTGCCAGCAGCTCCCAGCCGGGGTGGGAGACCCAGTACTTC.

This clone was detected once. The V call is TRBV2, the J call TRBJ2-5; D call uncertain. Germline CDR1 reads SNHLY; CDR2 reads FYNNEI. V was shortened by 1 base and J by 7 bases, with 4 bases between the two germline ends. The CDR3 extends over 11 amino acids. CDR3 region: CASSEGGTQYF. CDR3 DNA sequence: TGTGCCAGCAGTGAAGGCGGGACCCAGTACTTC. Full variable domain (rest looked up from reference TRBV2 and TRBJ2-5): EPEVTQTPSHQVTQMGQEVILRCVPISNHLYFYWYRQILGQKVEFLVSFYNNEISEKSEIFDDQFSVERPDGSNFTLKIRSTKLEDSAMYFCASSEGGTQYFGPGTRLLVL.

This clone was recorded only once. The rearrangement joins TRBV6-5 to TRBJ2-7; the D gene is possibly TRBD1 (5 bases). V was pared by 5 bases and J by 0 bases, with 11 bases between. CDR3 size: 14 residues. The V gene's germline CDR1 is MNHEY and CDR2 SVGAGI. The CDR3 bases are TGTGCCAGCAGTACCACAGGACCCTCCTACGAGCAGTACTTC. It specifies CASSTTGPSYEQYF.

The chain carries TRBV14 and TRBJ1-6, with a tentative D call TRBD1 (6 bases). Germline values: CDR1 SGHDN, CDR2 FVKESK. Trimming removed 5 bases at V and 10 bases at J, with 21 bases between. This CDR3 comprises 16 residues. CDR3 amino acids: CASSSRRAGASSPLHF. CDR3 DNA sequence: TGTGCCAGCAGCTCCCGGAGGGCAGGGGCCTCATCACCCCTCCACTTT.

In nucleotides, the CDR3 is TGCAGCGTTTCCGACAGGGACGAGCAGTACTTC. Translating it yields CSVSDRDEQYF. The chain employs TRBV29-1 and TRBJ2-7, with TRBD1 matching 7 bases. CDR1 is SQVTM and CDR2 is ANQGSEA in the germline V gene. The CDR3 is 11 residues long. Germline trimming cut 5 bases from V and 5 bases from J; bases unmatched to any gene: 3.

CDR3 in amino acids: CASSQGDQRGTGTQYF. CDR3 DNA: TGTGCCAGCAGCCAAGGGGACCAGCGGGGGACAGGAACGCAGTATTTT. The V gene is TRBV4-2, the J gene TRBJ2-3, with D perhaps assigned TRBD1 or TRBD2 (8 bases each). V lost 1 base to trimming and J lost 9 bases, with 20 bases between them. In germline, CDR1 is LGHNA, CDR2 YNFKEQ. The CDR3 length is 16 residues.

This chain uses TRBV19 with TRBJ2-3; tentative D call: TRBD2 (5 bases). Germline V CDR1 and CDR2: LNHDA, SQIVND (reference sequence). The CDR3 has 15 residues. V lost 4 bases, J lost 4 bases, and 15 bases lay in between. CDR3 sequence (DNA): TGTGCCAGTAGTACCGGACTCCTGGGTCCAGATACGCAGTATTTT. Protein sequence: CASSTGLLGPDTQYF.

The V gene is TRBV11-2, the J gene TRBJ2-7; D is possibly TRBD1 or TRBD2 (5 bases each). CDR1 and CDR2 (germline): SGHAT, FQNNGV. The CDR3 totals 12 residues. V gave up 6 bases and J gave up 4 bases, with 10 bases separating them. CDR3 nucleotide sequence: TGTGCCAGCAGAAGAGGGGCTTACGAGCAGTACTTC. Amino acid sequence: CASRRGAYEQYF.

The chain has TRBV5-6 and TRBJ2-7; tentative D call: TRBD1 (6 bases). The CDR3 runs 14 residues. V was clipped by 4 bases and J by 3 bases, with 14 bases between them. CDR1 and CDR2 (germline): SGHDT, YYEEEE. Written as DNA, the CDR3 is TGTGCCAGCAGCAACCTAGGGGGTATCTACGAGCAGTACTTC. It yields the protein CASSNLGGIYEQYF.

V usage is TRBV30 and J usage is TRBJ2-7; weak D call: TRBD1 (5 bases). This CDR3 contains 13 residues. Germline V gene sequence: CDR1 GTSNPN, CDR2 SVGIG (reference sequence). With 1 base removed from V and 4 bases from J, the gap between germline ends came to 11 bases. CDR3 region: CAWSGGVTYEQYF. In nucleotides, the CDR3 is TGTGCCTGGAGTGGGGGCGTGACGTACGAGCAGTACTTC.

CDR3 amino acids: CASSPPAGLLFF. The CDR3 coding sequence is TGCGCCAGCAGCCCCCCGGCGGGACTACTGTTCTTC. This chain links TRBV5-1 with TRBJ2-1; TRBD2 agrees at 7 bases. Germline CDR1 SGHRS, CDR2 YFSETQ. The J segment lost 15 bases and the V segment lost 4 bases, leaving 10 bases of the junction unmatched. The CDR3 runs to 12 residues.

The V gene is TRBV27, the J gene TRBJ2-2; the D gene is possibly TRBD1 (6 bases). Germline V gives CDR1 MNHEY, CDR2 SMNVEV (reference sequence). This CDR3 has 17 residues. The germline V and J ends were trimmed by 3 bases and 2 bases, with 16 bases remaining between them. The CDR3 reads CASSFLSGALNTGELFF. As DNA, the CDR3 is TGTGCCAGCAGTTTCCTCTCAGGGGCCCTAAACACCGGGGAGCTGTTTTTT.

The chain joins TRBV12-5 to TRBJ2-1, with D unresolved. The germline V gene has CDR1 LGHNT and CDR2 FRNRAP. V was trimmed by 1 base and J by 7 bases, leaving 5 bases between them. The CDR3 is 12 amino acids. CDR3 in amino acids: CASGLARNEQFF. Written as DNA, the CDR3 is TGTGCTAGTGGTTTGGCGAGGAATGAGCAGTTCTTC.

This sequence joins TRBV2 and TRBJ2-2; D not certain. V was pared by 4 bases and J by 1 base, with 4 bases between. Germline V lookup: CDR1 SNHLY, CDR2 FYNNEI. The length of the CDR3 is 13 residues. The CDR3 sequence is CASSVGNTGELFF. CDR3 nucleotide sequence: TGTGCCAGCAGTGTCGGGAACACCGGGGAGCTGTTTTTT.

This clone was detected only once. This chain connects TRBV11-1 to TRBJ2-3; TRBD2 is a possible D gene (5 bases). Germline CDR1 and CDR2: SGHAT and FQDESV (reference sequence). This CDR3 has 16 amino acids. V was cut by 3 bases and J by 2 bases, with 15 bases left in between. CDR3 sequence reads: CASSLLAGGPTDTQYF. The CDR3 nucleotides are TGTGCCAGCAGCTTGCTAGCAGGTGGACCCACAGATACGCAGTATTTT.

This clone was observed once. The CDR3 reads CASKQSNTGELFF. CDR3 sequence (DNA): TGTGCCAGCAAACAAAGCAACACCGGGGAGCTGTTTTTT. This chain connects TRBV7-3 to TRBJ2-2; D call uncertain. Germline loops: CDR1 SGHTA, CDR2 FQGTGA. CDR3 length equals 13 residues. Trimming pared 7 bases from V and 2 bases from J, leaving 8 bases between.

The V and J genes are TRBV6-1 and TRBJ2-3; unclear D gene. Germline V CDR1 and CDR2: MNHNS, SASEGT. The CDR3 is 11 residues long. Trimming removed 8 bases at V and 7 bases at J, with 10 bases between. CDR3 sequence (DNA): TGTGCCAGCTCCACTTATTATACGCAGTATTTT. This codes for CASSTYYTQYF.

This clone has only a few counts. The chain links TRBV5-1 to TRBJ1-5, with a possible D match to TRBD1 (5 bases). CDR1 is SGHRS, CDR2 YFSETQ, per germline. Deletions cut 5 bases from V and 4 bases from J, with 16 bases between. This CDR3 contains 15 residues. The CDR3 DNA follows: TGCGCCAGCAGAATAGGGGAAGTACCTAATCAGCCCCAGCATTTT. Translation: CASRIGEVPNQPQHF.

This rearrangement joins TRBV4-2 to TRBJ2-1, with D perhaps matching TRBD1 or TRBD2 (12 bases each). Trimming took 3 bases from V and 2 from J, leaving 38 bases between them. The CDR3 covers 24 residues. Germline V gene sequence: CDR1 LGHNA, CDR2 YNFKEQ. DNA for the CDR3: TGTGCCAGCAGCCATCCGGGACAGGGGGCGCGACTAGCGGGGGTTCATACTACCTACAATGAGCAGTTCTTC. It yields the protein CASSHPGQGARLAGVHTTYNEQFF.

The CDR3 reads CASSSTRTAGGSDGYTF. In DNA, the CDR3 is TGTGCCAGCTCATCCACAAGGACAGCAGGGGGGAGTGATGGCTACACCTTC. V and J are TRBV18 and TRBJ1-2, with 7 bases fitting TRBD1. Germline loops: CDR1 KGHSH, CDR2 LQKENI. The CDR3 has 17 residues. V lost 5 bases to trimming and J lost 6 bases; unmatched junction nucleotides: 18.

The V call is TRBV7-8, the J call TRBJ1-5, with a tentative D call TRBD1 (5 bases). CDR3 size: 13 residues. V lost 5 bases and J 6 bases, leaving 11 bases between the germline ends. The germline V gene encodes CDR1 SGHVS and CDR2 FQNEAQ. This CDR3 is CASSRTQGQPQHF. For the CDR3, the DNA is TGTGCCAGCAGCCGGACTCAGGGTCAGCCCCAGCATTTT.

The rearrangement joins TRBV5-4 to TRBJ1-6; weak D call: TRBD1 (6 bases). The CDR3 consists of 17 residues. The ends were cut back, 2 bases at V and 11 bases at J, with 23 bases in the middle. Germline-derived CDR1 and CDR2 are SGHNT and YYREEE (reference sequence). The CDR3 is CASSLGLQGSALAPLHF. The DNA for the CDR3 is TGTGCCAGCAGCTTAGGGTTGCAGGGGTCGGCTTTAGCACCCCTCCACTTT.

This clone was seen a handful of times. The V call is TRBV4-2, the J call TRBJ1-4; 10 bases map to TRBD1. With 1 base clipped from V and 8 bases from J, the junction kept 4 bases outside the gene matches. Germline lookup yields CDR1 LGHNA and CDR2 YNFKEQ. This CDR3 is 15 amino acids long. The DNA for the CDR3 is TGTGCCAGCAGCCAAGGGGACAGGGGAAGCGAAAAACTGTTTTTT. This translates into CASSQGDRGSEKLFF.

The chain couples TRBV5-1 to TRBJ2-7, with D tentatively TRBD1 (5 bases). This CDR3 spans 15 amino acids. Between the trimmed V and J ends, which lost 3 bases and 4 bases, there was a span of 17 bases. CDR1 and CDR2 (germline): SGHRS, YFSETQ. CDR3 loop: CASSSLGLGSYEQYF. The CDR3, as DNA: TGCGCCAGCAGCTCCCTGGGGCTAGGTTCATACGAGCAGTACTTC.

This clone has a single count. J is TRBJ2-7 and V is TRBV1; the table's D call, TRBD2, has no DNA check behind it. TRBV1 is deemed a pseudogene. The CDR3 totals 19 residues. The CDR3 here is CTSSPVRFALSGGPNEQYF. CDR3 coding DNA: TGCACCAGCAGCCCCGTTCGGTTTGCCCTATCGGGGGGGCCCAACGAGCAGTACTTC.

J is TRBJ2-3 and V is TRBV5-1; 12 bases align to TRBD2. The V and J ends lost 4 bases and 4 bases, in that order; junction bases with no gene match: 16. CDR1 and CDR2 (germline): SGHRS, YFSETQ. The CDR3 spans 19 residues. DNA of the CDR3: TGCGCCAGCAGCAAGAGAGCTAGCGGGGGGGCCCCTTACCCAGATACGCAGTATTTT. Its translation is CASSKRASGGAPYPDTQYF.

The chain links TRBV19 to TRBJ2-5; TRBD2 matches at 8 bases. CDR1 is LNHDA and CDR2 is SQIVND in the germline V gene (reference sequence). V gave up 1 base and J gave up 2 bases; unmatched junction bases: 3. The CDR3 contains 15 residues. The CDR3 coding sequence is TGTGCCAGTAGTATAGCGGGGGGGGGTCAAGAGACCCAGTACTTC. Translation: CASSIAGGGQETQYF.

The rearrangement uses TRBV18 and TRBJ2-1; D remains unclear. Germline V gives CDR1 KGHSH, CDR2 LQKENI. V was shortened by 2 bases and J by 4 bases, with 12 bases between the two germline ends. CDR3 length equals 15 residues. CDR3: CASSPRTQEYNEQFF. CDR3 coding DNA: TGTGCCAGCTCACCAAGAACGCAGGAATACAATGAGCAGTTCTTC.